The 5 T cell receptor beta chains below come from one sample, sequenced in a study of shared clonotypes between healthy human individuals. Clones were sequenced by immunoSEQ multiplex PCR, and TCRdb holds only the in-frame ones, with some missing. Here the sample spans millions of clones, 85% to 95% being singletons. The sequenced material came from naive CD4+ T cells sorted from blood. Subset given: CD45RA+ positively selected. The receptors originated from a man between 18 and 29 years old in good health.

The rearrangement joins TRBV2 to TRBJ2-2; D not certain. Trimming shortened V by 4 bases and J by 1 base, and 7 bases separated the two germline ends. This CDR3 has 14 amino acids. Per germline, CDR1 SNHLY and CDR2 FYNNEI. For the CDR3, the DNA is TGTGCCAGCAGTGTGACTGGGAACACCGGGGAGCTGTTTTTT. Amino acids: CASSVTGNTGELFF.

The chain combines TRBV12-5 with TRBJ1-3; D not certain. The CDR3 covers 17 residues. With 0 bases removed from V and 2 bases from J, the gap between germline ends came to 14 bases. The germline V gene encodes CDR1 LGHNT and CDR2 FRNRAP. CDR3 sequence: CASGLVVDSRAGNTIYF. The CDR3 nucleotides are TGTGCTAGTGGTTTGGTCGTGGACTCCCGGGCTGGAAACACCATATATTTT.

V usage is TRBV30 and J usage is TRBJ2-1; 7 bases map to TRBD2. J was trimmed by 3 bases and V by 3 bases; bases with no gene match: 14. This CDR3 is 17 amino acids long. Germline V gene sequence: CDR1 GTSNPN, CDR2 SVGIG (reference sequence). CDR3 loop: CAWSATPLAAHYNEQFF. In DNA form, the CDR3 reads TGTGCCTGGAGCGCCACTCCCCTAGCGGCGCACTACAATGAGCAGTTCTTC. Using reference TRBV30 and TRBJ2-1 for the parts outside the CDR3, the full variable domain is SQTIHQWPATLVQPVGSPLSLECTVEGTSNPNLYWYRQAAGRGLQLLFYSVGIGQISSEVPQNLSASRPQDRQFILSSKKLLLSDSGFYLCAWSATPLAAHYNEQFFGPGTRLTVL.

The chain couples TRBV6-5 to TRBJ1-6; D may be TRBD1 (5 bases). V gave up 3 bases and J gave up 6 bases, with 15 bases separating them. Germline V gene sequence: CDR1 MNHEY, CDR2 SVGAGI. This CDR3 contains 16 residues. As DNA, the CDR3 is TGTGCCAGCAGTTATGGTAGGGGATGGAGTAATTCACCCCTCCACTTT. Protein sequence: CASSYGRGWSNSPLHF.

Worth noting for this clone: This sample includes further DNA sequences coding for the same CDR3. This CDR3 reads CASSSTANYGYTF. In DNA form, the CDR3 reads TGTGCCAGCAGCTCTACAGCTAACTATGGCTACACCTTC. The chain employs TRBV5-6 and TRBJ1-2; no firm D call. The CDR3 is made up of 13 amino acids. The V end lost 3 bases, the J end lost 0 bases, and 6 bases lay between the germline ends. Germline lookup yields CDR1 SGHDT and CDR2 YYEEEE.